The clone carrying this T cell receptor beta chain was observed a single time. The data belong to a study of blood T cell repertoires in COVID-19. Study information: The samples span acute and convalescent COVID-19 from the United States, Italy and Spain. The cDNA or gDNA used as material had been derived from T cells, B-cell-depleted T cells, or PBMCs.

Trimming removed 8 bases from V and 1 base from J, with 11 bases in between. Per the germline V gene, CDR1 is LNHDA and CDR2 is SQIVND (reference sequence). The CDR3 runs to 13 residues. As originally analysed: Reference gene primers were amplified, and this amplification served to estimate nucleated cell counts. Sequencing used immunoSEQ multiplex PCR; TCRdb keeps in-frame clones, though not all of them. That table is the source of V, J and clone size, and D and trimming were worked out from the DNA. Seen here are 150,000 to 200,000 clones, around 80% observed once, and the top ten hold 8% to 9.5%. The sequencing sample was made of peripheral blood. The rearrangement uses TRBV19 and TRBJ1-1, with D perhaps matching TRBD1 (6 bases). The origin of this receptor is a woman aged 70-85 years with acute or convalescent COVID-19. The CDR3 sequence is CASGGHKNTEAFF. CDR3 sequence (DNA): TGTGCCAGTGGGGGACACAAGAACACTGAAGCTTTCTTT.